This entry lists 8 T cell receptor beta chains sequenced from one sample in a study of identical twins (dated by TCRdb to between 2015 and 2016). Library generation was performed with 5' RACE. Sequencing relied on an Illumina HiSeq 2000. TCRdb trimmed the raw reads at Q25, called clones with MiXCR and kept productive beta chains. Rows are unified per CDR3 protein, each entry keeping the most common DNA and genes. This sample has 450,000 to 500,000 distinct CDR3 sequences in its table, and around 15% of those were observed once. The ten biggest clones cover approximately 1% of the sample. These sequences were also reported in another study, on yellow fever vaccine responses in identical twins.

Specimen: CD4+ T cells sorted from blood. The origin of the receptors is a woman aged 18-29 years in good health.

Only a few counts were recorded for this clonotype. The chain uses TRBV7-8 and TRBJ2-1, with unresolved D. Germline V gene sequence: CDR1 SGHVS, CDR2 FQNEAQ. Trimming cost V 5 bases and J 9 bases, with 14 bases left between them. There are 13 residues in the CDR3. Here the CDR3 reads CASSPRGSSEQFF. The DNA for the CDR3 is TGTGCCAGCAGCCCCCGCGGTAGCAGTGAGCAGTTCTTC.

In its sample, this clonotype was seen many times. This chain uses TRBV27 with TRBJ1-2; possible D gene TRBD1, 5 bases. With 2 bases removed from V and 4 bases from J, the gap between germline ends came to 8 bases. Germline V gene lookup returns CDR1 MNHEY and CDR2 SMNVEV (reference sequence). The CDR3 totals 13 residues. The CDR3 region has the DNA TGTGCCAGCAGTTTACAGGGCCCCTATGGCTACACCTTC. It yields the protein CASSLQGPYGYTF.

The V call is TRBV6-5, the J call TRBJ2-4; TRBD2 matches 11 bases. V was clipped by 2 bases and J by 1 base; unmatched bases: 7. Germline V gene sequence: CDR1 MNHEY, CDR2 SVGAGI. The CDR3 sequence is 18 residues long. DNA of the CDR3: TGTGCCAGCAGTTACACATTAGCGGGAGGGCCGGCCAAAAACATTCAGTACTTC. Its protein is CASSYTLAGGPAKNIQYF.

A word on this clonotype: The junction shows a germline mismatch at one end, possibly a read error. The chain joins TRBV5-1 to TRBJ1-1; D unclear. From germline, CDR1 is SGHRS and CDR2 YFSETQ. CDR3 length equals 14 residues. CDR3 sequence: CASSGGTINTEAYF. For the CDR3, the DNA is TGCGCCAGCAGCGGCGGCACTATAAACACTGAAGCTTACTTT.

This clonotype has only a few counts. The rearrangement links TRBV20-1 to TRBJ2-1; TRBD2 matches at 7 bases. The V and J ends lost 2 bases and 6 bases, in that order; junction bases with no gene match: 13. This CDR3 region has 16 residues. Germline CDR1 DFQATT, CDR2 SNEGSKA (reference sequence). The CDR3 DNA reads TGCAGTGCTAGATCCCCCCGACTAGCAGCATCCAATGAGCAGTTCTTC. This translates into CSARSPRLAASNEQFF.

This clonotype was detected many times. The genes are TRBV12-3 or TRBV12-4 and TRBJ2-7; 9 bases agree with TRBD1. The CDR3 sequence is 13 residues long. V gave up 6 bases and J gave up 3 bases; unmatched junction bases: 3. The CDR3 loop is CASSWTGDYEQYF. CDR3 nucleotides: TGTGCCAGCAGCTGGACAGGGGACTACGAGCAGTACTTC.

V usage is TRBV5-4 and J usage is TRBJ2-7; D remains ambiguous. V shed 4 bases and J shed 3 bases, with 14 bases lying between them. Germline CDR1 SGHNT, CDR2 YYREEE (reference sequence). The CDR3 is 14 amino acids. The CDR3 DNA follows: TGTGCCAGCAGCGCCGGACCCGACGGCTACGAGCAGTACTTC. The encoded protein is CASSAGPDGYEQYF.

Only a few counts were recorded for this clonotype. The chain joins TRBV28 to TRBJ2-3, with TRBD1 matching 7 bases. This CDR3 spans 12 amino acids. From germline, CDR1 is MDHEN and CDR2 SYDVKM. V gave up 11 bases and J gave up 5 bases; unmatched junction bases: 7. The CDR3 DNA is TGTGCCTCCAGGGGGATTGTAGATACGCAGTATTTT. As protein: CASRGIVDTQYF.